The 10 T cell receptor beta chains below come from one sample, sequenced in a study of cytomegalovirus exposure and HLA in healthy donors. The protocol was immunoSEQ multiplex PCR, while the TCRdb copy is restricted to in-frame clones and leaves out a portion. The table includes roughly 130,000 clones, 70% to 90% detected once. Sequencing used PBMCs. Every receptor here comes from a man aged 18 to 30 in good health and CMV-seronegative.

This chain links TRBV29-1 with TRBJ1-2, with unresolved D. Trimming shortened V by 4 bases and J by 8 bases, and 14 bases separated the two germline ends. Germline assignment: CDR1 SQVTM and CDR2 ANQGSEA. The CDR3 runs to 12 residues. CDR3 sequence (DNA): TGCAGCGTTGGGAGAGGGAGAGGCGGCTACACCTTC. It encodes CSVGRGRGGYTF.

This chain connects TRBV27 to TRBJ2-7, with TRBD2 as a possible D gene (6 bases). The length of the CDR3 is 15 residues. The germline gives CDR1 MNHEY, CDR2 SMNVEV (reference sequence). Trimming pared 5 bases from V and 3 bases from J, leaving 17 bases between. Here the CDR3 DNA reads TGTGCCAGCAGTAGCTCCGGGACTCCTAACTACGAGCAGTACTTC. Protein: CASSSSGTPNYEQYF.

This clone was detected a few times. V usage is TRBV5-5 and J usage is TRBJ2-7; maybe TRBD2 (6 bases). CDR1 is SGHKS and CDR2 is YYEKEE in the germline V gene (reference sequence). The CDR3 sequence is 15 residues long. V gave up 0 bases and J gave up 7 bases, with 17 bases separating them. DNA of the CDR3: TGTGCCAGCAGCTTGGTTTCCCGGGAGTCATGGGAGCAGTACTTC. Amino acids: CASSLVSRESWEQYF. Full variable domain (outside the CDR3, taken from reference TRBV5-5 and TRBJ2-7): DAGVTQSPTHLIKTRGQQVTLRCSPISGHKSVSWYQQVLGQGPQFIFQYYEKEERGRGNFPDRFSARQFPNYSSELNVNALLLGDSALYLCASSLVSRESWEQYFGPGTRLTVT.

In its sample, this clone was seen once. The chain carries TRBV4-3 and TRBJ2-7, with 8 bases matching TRBD1. With V trimmed by 0 bases and J by 4 bases, 11 bases remained unmatched. Germline CDR1 LGHNA, CDR2 YSLEER. The CDR3 is 17 amino acids. Here the CDR3 reads CASSQEDRGVPGYEQYF. CDR3 DNA sequence: TGCGCCAGCAGCCAAGAAGACAGGGGAGTTCCCGGATACGAGCAGTACTTC.

The chain couples TRBV18 to TRBJ2-7, with TRBD1 matching over 8 bases. CDR1 is KGHSH, CDR2 LQKENI, per germline. The CDR3 spans 15 residues. V gave up 2 bases and J gave up 3 bases; unmatched junction bases: 6. In nucleotides, the CDR3 is TGTGCCAGCTCACCAAGCCTCGGACAGGGCTACGAGCAGTACTTC. Its protein is CASSPSLGQGYEQYF.

J is TRBJ1-4 and V is TRBV19; weak D call: TRBD1 (6 bases). Germline loops: CDR1 LNHDA, CDR2 SQIVND (reference sequence). Trimming left V 2 bases short and J 0 bases short, with 22 bases between. CDR3 size: 20 residues. This chain's CDR3 is CASSIIQGFFQPPTNEKLFF. CDR3 in DNA: TGTGCCAGTAGTATAATCCAGGGGTTTTTCCAGCCACCAACTAATGAAAAACTGTTTTTT.

This clone showed up just a few times. CDR3 amino acids: CAWSVKGPTPPQHF. CDR3 nucleotide sequence: TGTGCCTGGAGTGTAAAGGGGCCCACCCCGCCCCAGCATTTT. The chain carries TRBV30 and TRBJ1-5; TRBD1 is a possible D gene (5 bases). The germline V and J ends were trimmed by 0 bases and 9 bases, with 15 bases remaining between them. There are 14 residues in the CDR3. Germline assignment: CDR1 GTSNPN and CDR2 SVGIG (reference sequence).

This clone is a singleton in its sample. The J gene is TRBJ2-7, the V gene TRBV9, with D possibly being TRBD1 (5 bases). The germline V gene has CDR1 SGDLS and CDR2 YYNGEE. V gave up 3 bases and J gave up 1 base, with 11 bases separating them. The CDR3 totals 14 residues. The CDR3 loop reads CASSEGDSSYEQYF. The CDR3 DNA reads as TGTGCCAGCAGCGAGGGTGACAGTTCCTACGAGCAGTACTTC.

The gene calls are TRBV7-9 and TRBJ2-5; weak D call: TRBD1 (8 bases). Germline loops: CDR1 SEHNR, CDR2 FQNEAQ (reference sequence). Deletions cut 6 bases from V and 2 bases from J, with 19 bases between. There are 16 residues in the CDR3. The CDR3 nucleotides read TGTGCCAGCAGTTCAAACAGGGGGACTACTCAAGAGACCCAGTACTTC. It yields the protein CASSSNRGTTQETQYF.

This chain joins TRBV27 and TRBJ2-1; D is possibly TRBD2 (5 bases). Germline V gene data show CDR1 as MNHEY and CDR2 as SMNVEV (reference sequence). Trimming stripped 2 bases from V and 3 bases from J, with 8 bases between. The CDR3 length is 14 residues. The CDR3 DNA follows: TGTGCCAGCAGTTTAGAGGGATTCTACAATGAGCAGTTCTTC. This gives the protein CASSLEGFYNEQFF.